The subject of this entry is one T cell receptor beta chain. This sample is part of a study of brain T cells in children with intractable seizures. The V gene end was trimmed by 1 base and the J gene end by 5 bases; junction bases not matched to a gene: 7. Germline lookup yields CDR1 SGHVS and CDR2 FNYEAQ. There are 16 residues in the CDR3. This table comes from immunoSEQ multiplex PCR, and its TCRdb copy is limited to in-frame clones, with some not included. The sample has about 80,000 clones; about 90% are singletons. The receptor was isolated from a girl between 2 and 10 years old with Rasmussen encephalitis and intractable seizures. The chain employs TRBV7-6 and TRBJ2-5, with 10 bases that match TRBD1. The sequencing here drew on peripheral blood, taken at surgery. Here the CDR3 DNA reads TGTGCCAGCAGCTTAGGAGGGACAGGGGCAGCGGAGACCCAGTACTTC. Amino acid sequence: CASSLGGTGAAETQYF.